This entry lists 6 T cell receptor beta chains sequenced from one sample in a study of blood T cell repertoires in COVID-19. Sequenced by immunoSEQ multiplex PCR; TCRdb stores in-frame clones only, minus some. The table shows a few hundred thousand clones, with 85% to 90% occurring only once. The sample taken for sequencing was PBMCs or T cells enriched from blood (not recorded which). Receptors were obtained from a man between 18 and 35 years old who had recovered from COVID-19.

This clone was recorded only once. The CDR3 coding sequence is TGTGCCAGCAGTTCTATCGGGACAGGGGAAGGCTACACCTTC. Translated, it gives CASSSIGTGEGYTF. The chain couples TRBV27 to TRBJ1-2; 10 nucleotides line up with TRBD1. In germline, CDR1 is MNHEY, CDR2 SMNVEV (reference sequence). This CDR3 has 14 amino acids. Trimming took 4 bases from V and 8 from J; bases not matched to a gene: 7.

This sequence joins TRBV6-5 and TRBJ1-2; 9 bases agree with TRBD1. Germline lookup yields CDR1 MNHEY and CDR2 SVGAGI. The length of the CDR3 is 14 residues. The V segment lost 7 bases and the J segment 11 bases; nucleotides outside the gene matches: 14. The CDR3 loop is CASIRQQGQGEYTF. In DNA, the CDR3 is TGTGCCAGCATTCGCCAGCAGGGACAGGGAGAATACACCTTC.

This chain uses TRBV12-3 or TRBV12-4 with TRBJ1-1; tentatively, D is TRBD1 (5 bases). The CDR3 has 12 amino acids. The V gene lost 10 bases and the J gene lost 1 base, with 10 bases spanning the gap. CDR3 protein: CATMTENTEAFF. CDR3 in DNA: TGTGCCACCATGACAGAGAACACTGAAGCTTTCTTT.

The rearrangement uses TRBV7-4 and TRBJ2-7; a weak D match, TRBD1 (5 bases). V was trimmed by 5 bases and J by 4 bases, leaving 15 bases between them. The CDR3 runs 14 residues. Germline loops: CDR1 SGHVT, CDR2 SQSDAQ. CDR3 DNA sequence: TGTGCCAGCAGCACCAGGACAAGGGCGTACGAGCAGTACTTC. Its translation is CASSTRTRAYEQYF.

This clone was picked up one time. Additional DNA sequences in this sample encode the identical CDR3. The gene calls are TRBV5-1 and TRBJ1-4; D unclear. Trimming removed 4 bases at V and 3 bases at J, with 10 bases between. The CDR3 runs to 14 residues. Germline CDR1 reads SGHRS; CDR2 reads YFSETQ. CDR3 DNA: TGCGCCAGCAGCCTGGGCGGATCTAATGAAAAACTGTTTTTT. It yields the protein CASSLGGSNEKLFF.

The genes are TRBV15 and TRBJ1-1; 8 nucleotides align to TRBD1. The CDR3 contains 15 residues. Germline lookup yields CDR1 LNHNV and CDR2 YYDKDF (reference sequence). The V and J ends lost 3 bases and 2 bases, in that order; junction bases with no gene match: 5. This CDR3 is CATSSRQGINTEAFF. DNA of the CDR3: TGTGCCACCAGCAGTAGACAGGGGATAAACACTGAAGCTTTCTTT.